The 4 T cell receptor beta chains below all came from one sample that was sequenced in a study of OX40 agonist ivuxolimab in advanced cancers. Measured with immunoSEQ multiplex PCR; TCRdb has only the in-frame clones, and not every one. Among about 19,000 clones listed, 86% were seen once. The sequencing here drew on CD4+ or CD8+ T cells sorted from blood, taken in a trial of the OX40 agonist ivuxolimab. These receptors were collected from an adult with an advanced solid tumor such as melanoma, head and neck, liver or kidney cancer.

The J gene is TRBJ2-1, the V gene TRBV19; D gene ambiguous. CDR1 and CDR2 from the germline V gene are LNHDA and SQIVND (reference sequence). This CDR3 spans 16 amino acids. With 3 bases removed from V and 2 bases from J, the gap between germline ends came to 14 bases. In nucleotides, the CDR3 is TGTGCCAGTAGTATCTCTCTATTAAGGGCCTACAATGAGCAGTTCTTC. Protein: CASSISLLRAYNEQFF.

The chain is built from TRBV25-1 and TRBJ2-2; D may be TRBD1 (6 bases). The V end was cut by 8 bases, the J end by 2 bases, with 15 bases between. The CDR3 totals 15 residues. CDR1 and CDR2 (germline): MGHDK, SYGVNS. The CDR3 DNA sequence: TGTGCCAGCGCTCCTTGGACAGAAAACACCGGGGAGCTGTTTTTT. Encoded protein: CASAPWTENTGELFF. Together with reference TRBV25-1 and TRBJ2-2, the CDR3 gives the full variable domain: EADIYQTPRYLVIGTGKKITLECSQTMGHDKMYWYQQDPGMELHLIHYSYGVNSTEKGDLSSESTVSRIRTEHFPLTLESARPSHTSQYLCASAPWTENTGELFFGEGSRLTVL.

The chain links TRBV7-9 to TRBJ1-2; a weak D match, TRBD1 (6 bases). The CDR3 runs to 14 residues. V lost 1 base, J lost 1 base, and 7 bases lay in between. Per germline, CDR1 SEHNR and CDR2 FQNEAQ (reference sequence). The CDR3 DNA sequence: TGTGCCAGCAGCTTAGGGACAGATAACTATGGCTACACCTTC. This sequence encodes CASSLGTDNYGYTF.

This rearrangement joins TRBV27 to TRBJ2-6; no definite D call. The CDR3 extends over 16 amino acids. CDR1 MNHEY and CDR2 SMNVEV come from the germline V gene (reference sequence). V was cut by 2 bases and J by 0 bases, with 8 bases left in between. CDR3 nucleotides: TGTGCCAGCAGTTTAGGGCCGGGCTCTGGGGCCAACGTCCTGACTTTC. This gives the protein CASSLGPGSGANVLTF.